Below, 29 T cell receptor beta chains from the same sample are listed, as sequenced in a study of shared clonotypes between healthy human individuals. Measured with immunoSEQ multiplex PCR; TCRdb has only the in-frame clones, and not every one. Of about 510,000 clones in the sample, 90% to 96% were seen once. The sample consisted of naive CD4+ T cells sorted from blood. Subset denoted: CD45RA+ positively selected. The receptors stem from a woman under 40 in good health.

The chain links TRBV6-5 to TRBJ2-2, with D perhaps matching TRBD1 (5 bases). Looked up from germline, CDR1 is MNHEY and CDR2 is SVGAGI. CDR3 size: 14 residues. V lost 0 bases and J lost 5, with 7 bases in between. The CDR3, as DNA: TGTGCCAGCAGTTACTCGGACATTACCGGGGAGCTGTTTTTT. Its protein product is CASSYSDITGELFF.

The genes are TRBV28 and TRBJ2-7; D assignment may be TRBD1 or TRBD2 (5 bases each). V was trimmed by 6 bases and J by 5 bases, leaving 17 bases between them. The CDR3 totals 14 residues. The germline V gene encodes CDR1 MDHEN and CDR2 SYDVKM. In DNA, the CDR3 is TGTGCCAGCAGACTTGGGACGGAGGTTGACGAGCAGTACTTC. Protein product: CASRLGTEVDEQYF.

This chain connects TRBV5-4 to TRBJ2-7; 9 bases fit TRBD2. The CDR3 has 14 residues. In germline, CDR1 is SGHNT, CDR2 YYREEE (reference sequence). The junction had 7 bases not matched to a gene; V was cut back by 3 bases and J by 6 bases. The CDR3 sequence is CASSSGLALAEQYF. CDR3 bases: TGTGCCAGCAGCTCGGGACTAGCTCTTGCCGAGCAGTACTTC.

This chain joins TRBV19 and TRBJ1-1; D gene uncertain. Germline V gives CDR1 LNHDA, CDR2 SQIVND (reference sequence). V shed 5 bases and J shed 3 bases, with 7 bases lying between them. The length of the CDR3 is 12 residues. In DNA form, the CDR3 reads TGTGCCAGTAGTGTTCAGGACACTGAAGCTTTCTTT. Protein product: CASSVQDTEAFF.

The gene calls are TRBV18 and TRBJ2-7; 12 bases are shared with TRBD1. CDR3 length: 16 residues. V shed 3 bases and J 4 bases; nucleotides not matched to a gene: 7. From germline, CDR1 is KGHSH and CDR2 LQKENI. The CDR3 loop reads CASSPKGTGGRYEQYF. Here the CDR3 DNA reads TGTGCCAGCTCACCTAAAGGGACAGGGGGCCGATACGAGCAGTACTTC.

V gene TRBV28 combines with J gene TRBJ1-2; 8 nucleotides match TRBD1. V lost 7 bases to trimming and J lost 8 bases; unmatched junction nucleotides: 6. This CDR3 is 12 amino acids long. Per the germline V gene, CDR1 is MDHEN and CDR2 is SYDVKM. The CDR3 loop is CASKQGATGYTF. The CDR3 nucleotides are TGTGCCAGCAAGCAGGGGGCGACCGGCTACACCTTC.

The genes are TRBV19 and TRBJ2-7, with 7 bases identical to TRBD2. Unmatched junction bases numbered 8, after V lost 6 bases and J lost 0 bases. The CDR3 runs to 15 residues. Germline lookup yields CDR1 LNHDA and CDR2 SQIVND (reference sequence). CDR3: CASSPLARSSYEQYF. CDR3 coding DNA: TGTGCCAGTAGCCCACTAGCGCGAAGCTCCTACGAGCAGTACTTC.

The chain carries TRBV5-4 and TRBJ2-5; possibly TRBD1 or TRBD2 for D (6 bases each). The assigned J gene may be wrong: the sequence end matches TRBJ2-7 better. CDR1 is SGHNT, CDR2 YYREEE, per germline (reference sequence). This CDR3 has 18 amino acids. CDR3 residues: CASSLAGGSNSFSYEQYF. The CDR3, as DNA: TGTGCCAGCAGCTTGGCCGGGGGCTCTAATAGTTTCTCCTACGAGCAGTACTTC.

V is TRBV9 and J is TRBJ1-2; possible D gene TRBD1, 5 bases. Germline V gene sequence: CDR1 SGDLS, CDR2 YYNGEE. V lost 4 bases and J lost 7, with 29 bases in between. The CDR3 extends over 18 amino acids. The CDR3 DNA follows: TGTGCCAGCAGCCCCCGGATGGGGACGGGCGGCCTCAATCGTGGCTACACCTTC. Translating gives CASSPRMGTGGLNRGYTF.

This chain connects TRBV7-2 to TRBJ2-7, with a possible D match to TRBD2 (6 bases). Germline V gene lookup returns CDR1 SGHTA and CDR2 FQGNSA. The CDR3 is 16 residues long. Trimming took 5 bases from V and 1 from J, leaving 18 bases between them. The CDR3 DNA reads TGTGCCAGCAGCCCGGCCTCCGGGAGTCGGTCCTACGAGCAGTACTTC. Translation gives CASSPASGSRSYEQYF.

This chain connects TRBV19 to TRBJ2-5; the D gene could be TRBD1 or TRBD2 (5 bases each). The CDR3 sequence is 16 residues long. Germline CDR1 and CDR2: LNHDA and SQIVND (reference sequence). V shed 5 bases and J shed 2 bases, with 18 bases lying between them. The CDR3 is CASSQTGAPPQETQYF. CDR3 in DNA: TGTGCCAGTAGTCAAACCGGGGCCCCCCCTCAAGAGACCCAGTACTTC. Supplemented by reference TRBV19 and TRBJ2-5, the full variable domain reads DGGITQSPKYLFRKEGQNVTLSCEQNLNHDAMYWYRQDPGQGLRLIYYSQIVNDFQKGDIAEGYSVSREKKESFPLTVTSAQKNPTAFYLCASSQTGAPPQETQYFGPGTRLLVL.

The rearrangement links TRBV25-1 to TRBJ2-5; 8 bases align to TRBD1. Matching the DNA end better, TRBJ2-7 makes the J call doubtful. Germline CDR1 reads MGHDK; CDR2 reads SYGVNS. The CDR3 has 16 residues. CDR3: CASSDHLGTGPYEQYF. CDR3 nucleotide sequence: TGTGCCAGCAGTGATCACCTCGGGACAGGACCCTACGAGCAGTACTTC.

This chain uses TRBV11-2 with TRBJ1-3, with D unclear. Trimming shortened V by 1 base and J by 0 bases, and 7 bases separated the two germline ends. CDR1 is SGHAT, CDR2 FQNNGV, per germline. This CDR3 contains 15 residues. This CDR3 is CASSLGQSSGNTIYF. The CDR3 nucleotides read TGTGCCAGCAGCTTAGGCCAGTCCTCTGGAAACACCATATATTTT.

V gene TRBV2 combines with J gene TRBJ2-6, with D tentatively TRBD1 or TRBD2 (5 bases each). V lost 8 bases and J 0 bases, leaving 14 bases between the germline ends. Germline V gene data show CDR1 as SNHLY and CDR2 as FYNNEI. This CDR3 is 16 amino acids long. CDR3 nucleotides: TGTGCCAGCGGGGGACGTTTAGTCTCTGGGGCCAACGTCCTGACTTTC. This gives the protein CASGGRLVSGANVLTF.

The chain links TRBV25-1 to TRBJ1-1; D ambiguous. Trimming took off 0 bases at V and 5 bases at J, with 10 bases between the two ends. The CDR3 runs 14 residues. CDR1 is MGHDK, CDR2 SYGVNS, per germline. CDR3 coding DNA: TGTGCCAGCAGTGAATACGGGAAGGGTACTGAAGCTTTCTTT. Translating gives CASSEYGKGTEAFF.

The chain combines TRBV19 with TRBJ2-3; 7 nucleotides align to TRBD1. CDR3 length equals 18 residues. V dropped 5 bases and J dropped 3; count of bases not matched to a gene: 17. Germline CDR1 is LNHDA and CDR2 is SQIVND (reference sequence). In nucleotides, the CDR3 is TGTGCCAGTAGTGGTTCCGGGACAGTTTCTTTTGTAACAGATACGCAGTATTTT. It specifies CASSGSGTVSFVTDTQYF.

The chain couples TRBV14 to TRBJ1-6; D might be TRBD1 (6 bases). This CDR3 is built from 15 residues. Between the trimmed V and J ends, which lost 3 bases and 8 bases, there was a span of 14 bases. CDR1 and CDR2 from the germline V gene are SGHDN and FVKESK. Here the CDR3 reads CASSHLQGLYSPLHF. The CDR3 coding sequence is TGTGCCAGCAGCCACTTACAGGGCTTGTATTCACCCCTCCACTTT.

V and J are TRBV28 and TRBJ2-5; D is undetermined. Germline CDR1 and CDR2: MDHEN and SYDVKM. This CDR3 is 12 amino acids long. The V and J ends lost 11 bases and 9 bases respectively, with 19 bases between them. The CDR3 DNA follows: TGTGCCCGTTGTGAGCGACCTCCGGCCCAGTACTTC. Residues: CARCERPPAQYF.

The J gene is TRBJ2-4, the V gene TRBV28, with 7 bases aligning to TRBD1. This CDR3 region has 13 residues. Germline V gene sequence: CDR1 MDHEN, CDR2 SYDVKM. The V and J ends lost 6 bases and 2 bases, in that order; junction bases with no gene match: 1. CDR3 region: CASRDRTKNIQYF. CDR3 DNA sequence: TGTGCCAGCAGGGACAGGACCAAAAACATTCAGTACTTC.

This chain connects TRBV11-1 to TRBJ2-7; D is possibly TRBD2 (5 bases). The germline CDR1 and CDR2 sequences are SGHAT and FQDESV (reference sequence). V gave up 1 base and J gave up 0 bases, with 10 bases separating them. The CDR3 consists of 15 residues. The CDR3 nucleotides read TGTGCCAGCAGCTTAGAAGCGGAGTTCTCCTACGAGCAGTACTTC. This gives the protein CASSLEAEFSYEQYF.

In nucleotides, the CDR3 is TGTGCCAGCAGCTTATTCACGGAGAGCACAGATACGCAGTATTTT. Translated, it gives CASSLFTESTDTQYF. This chain joins TRBV7-6 and TRBJ2-3; the D is unclear. From germline, CDR1 is SGHVS and CDR2 FNYEAQ. V was pared by 2 bases and J by 0 bases, with 9 bases between. The CDR3 contains 15 residues.

The chain combines TRBV6-1 with TRBJ2-7; no firm D call. The CDR3 has 12 residues. The V end lost 6 bases, the J end lost 7 bases, and 13 bases lay between the germline ends. Germline CDR1 reads MNHNS; CDR2 reads SASEGT. This CDR3 reads CASSHTMGEQYF. DNA of the CDR3: TGTGCCAGCAGCCACACTATGGGGGAGCAGTACTTC.

The chain has TRBV11-3 and TRBJ2-7; D unresolved. V was clipped by 3 bases and J by 9 bases, with 3 bases between them. The germline CDR1 and CDR2 sequences are SGHNT and YENEEA. This CDR3 is built from 9 residues. The CDR3: CASSFGQYF. Here the CDR3 DNA reads TGTGCCAGCAGCTTCGGGCAGTACTTC.

The chain links TRBV5-4 to TRBJ1-1; 9 bases map to TRBD1. The CDR3 is made up of 17 amino acids. With V trimmed by 4 bases and J by 0 bases, 10 bases remained unmatched. Germline V CDR1 and CDR2: SGHNT, YYREEE (reference sequence). CDR3 region: CASSRVLTGGMNTEAFF. DNA of the CDR3: TGTGCCAGCAGCCGGGTGTTGACAGGGGGAATGAACACTGAAGCTTTCTTT.

The CDR3 DNA reads as TGTGCCAGCAGTTTGCCAGCCCCCAACTATGGCTACACCTTC. It yields the protein CASSLPAPNYGYTF. V is TRBV28 and J is TRBJ1-2; D uncertain. V was shortened by 3 bases and J by 2 bases, with 10 bases between the two germline ends. The CDR3 spans 14 residues. Germline V lookup: CDR1 MDHEN, CDR2 SYDVKM.

The V gene is TRBV27, the J gene TRBJ2-7; perhaps TRBD1 as D (5 bases). V was cut by 0 bases and J by 3 bases, with 6 bases left in between. The CDR3 is made up of 13 amino acids. The germline gives CDR1 MNHEY, CDR2 SMNVEV (reference sequence). The CDR3 sequence: CASSLSGLYEQYF. Written as DNA, the CDR3 is TGTGCCAGCAGTTTATCGGGGCTCTACGAGCAGTACTTC.

The chain couples TRBV28 to TRBJ2-7; either TRBD1 or TRBD2 may supply D (5 bases each). Trimming cost V 11 bases and J 1 base, with 18 bases left between them. CDR1 and CDR2 from the germline V gene are MDHEN and SYDVKM. The CDR3 contains 14 residues. The CDR3 here is CAVHPGPSSYEQYF. In DNA form, the CDR3 reads TGTGCCGTTCACCCGGGACCGTCATCCTACGAGCAGTACTTC.

The V and J genes are TRBV5-1 and TRBJ2-7; D assignment may be TRBD1 or TRBD2 (6 bases each). The CDR3 has 14 residues. The germline CDR1 and CDR2 sequences are SGHRS and YFSETQ. Between the trimmed V and J ends, which lost 3 bases and 2 bases, there was a span of 12 bases. The CDR3 nucleotides are TGCGCCAGCAGCTATGGGGGGCCCCCCTACGAGCAGTACTTC. Translated, it gives CASSYGGPPYEQYF.

The V call is TRBV28, the J call TRBJ2-3; 11 bases align to TRBD1. Germline values: CDR1 MDHEN, CDR2 SYDVKM. V lost 6 bases and J lost 4; bases outside the gene matches: 9. The CDR3 has 16 residues. The CDR3 here is CASRPRRTGGPDTQYF. The CDR3 DNA follows: TGTGCCAGCAGGCCACGTCGGACAGGGGGCCCAGATACGCAGTATTTT.